This is a list of T cell receptor beta chains from one sample in a study of cytomegalovirus exposure and HLA in healthy donors. Produced via immunoSEQ multiplex PCR; TCRdb's table is partial and in-frame only. The sample consists of roughly 180,000 clones, 70% to 80% of them appearing once. The material sequenced was PBMCs. Receptors originate from a girl aged 10 to 17 in good health and CMV-seropositive. CDR3s include the opening cysteine and the closing phenylalanine or tryptophan. Fields, in order: J gene, V gene, D gene, CDR3 length, clone size, CDR3 DNA, CDR3 protein. The D gene is left open where the match is weak. Clone size is not always given. Where it is, it says once, few, many or a class for expanded clones.

J: TRBJ2-2; V: TRBV10-2; D: NA; length: 15; size: NA; DNA: TGCGCCAGCAGTGAGTCGCTCGGGGGTACCGGGGAGCTGTTTTTT; CDR3: CASSESLGGTGELFF
J: TRBJ1-5; V: TRBV6-5; D: NA; length: 14; size: few; DNA: TGTGCCAGCAGTCCCTCGAGTAGCAATCAGCCCCAGCATTTT; CDR3: CASSPSSSNQPQHF
J: TRBJ2-7; V: TRBV7-9; D: TRBD1; length: 18; size: NA; DNA: TGTGCCAGCAGCCGAAGGGGGGCTGGGACAGGACCCTCCTACGAGCAGTACTTC; CDR3: CASSRRGAGTGPSYEQYF
J: TRBJ1-1; V: TRBV27; D: NA; length: 14; size: NA; DNA: TGTGCCAGCAGTTTGGGCAGGGTTCACACTGAAGCTTTCTTT; CDR3: CASSLGRVHTEAFF
J: TRBJ1-3; V: TRBV7-9; D: NA; length: 15; size: few; DNA: TGTGCCAGCAGCCCATCTTCGAGCTCTGGAAACACCATATATTTT; CDR3: CASSPSSSSGNTIYF
J: TRBJ2-3; V: TRBV4-1; D: TRBD2; length: 20; size: NA; DNA: TGCGCCAGCAGCGGGCGAGGGACTAGCGGGGGGAGAACTAGCACAGATACGCAGTATTTT; CDR3: CASSGRGTSGGRTSTDTQYF
J: TRBJ2-5; V: TRBV4-3; D: TRBD2; length: 16; size: few; DNA: TGCGCCAGCAGCCAAGGGACTAGCGGGTACCAAGAGACCCAGTACTTC; CDR3: CASSQGTSGYQETQYF
J: TRBJ1-2; V: TRBV7-8; D: NA; length: 13; size: NA; DNA: TGTGCCAGCAGCTTCTCCGGGAACTATGGCTACACCTTC; CDR3: CASSFSGNYGYTF
J: TRBJ1-4; V: TRBV5-4; D: NA; length: 11; size: few; DNA: TGTGCCGGACACCGTAATGAAAAACTGTTTTTT; CDR3: CAGHRNEKLFF
J: TRBJ2-7; V: TRBV6-5; D: NA; length: 14; size: few; DNA: TGTGCCAGCAGTTACTCGACTAGCTCCTACGAGCAGTACTTC; CDR3: CASSYSTSSYEQYF
J: TRBJ1-6; V: TRBV4-3; D: TRBD1; length: 16; size: NA; DNA: TGCGCCAGCAGCCAAGATCTGGGACAGGGAAATTCACCCCTCCACTTT; CDR3: CASSQDLGQGNSPLHF
J: TRBJ1-2; V: TRBV6-5; D: NA; length: 14; size: NA; DNA: TGTGCCAGCAGTTACTCGGCAGGGTCCAGTGGCTACACCTTC; CDR3: CASSYSAGSSGYTF
J: TRBJ2-3; V: TRBV2; D: TRBD2; length: 17; size: NA; DNA: TGTGCCAAAAAAGGTGGAGGGGCTAGCGGGGGCACAGATACGCAGTATTTT; CDR3: CAKKGGGASGGTDTQYF
J: TRBJ2-7; V: TRBV6-5; D: NA; length: 14; size: NA; DNA: TGTGCCAGCACTGGGGGGGGCAGCTCCTACGAGCAGTACTTC; CDR3: CASTGGGSSYEQYF
J: TRBJ1-1; V: TRBV6-9; D: NA; length: 13; size: NA; DNA: TGTGCCAGCAGTTGGCGTGCGGGGGATGAAGCTTTCTTT; CDR3: CASSWRAGDEAFF
J: TRBJ1-1; V: TRBV5-1; D: NA; length: 13; size: few; DNA: TGCGCCAGCAGCGATATTAGGAACACTGAAGCTTTCTTT; CDR3: CASSDIRNTEAFF
J: TRBJ2-2; V: TRBV15; D: TRBD1; length: 15; size: NA; DNA: TGTGCCACCAGCCGGTGGACAGGGTCCACCGGGGAGCTGTTTTTT; CDR3: CATSRWTGSTGELFF
J: TRBJ2-5; V: TRBV19; D: TRBD1; length: 14; size: NA; DNA: TGTGCCAGTAGTTATACAGGGGTAAGGAAGACCCAGTACTTC; CDR3: CASSYTGVRKTQYF
J: TRBJ2-5; V: TRBV15; D: TRBD1; length: 15; size: NA; DNA: TGTGCCACCAGCCGGGACAGGGGGCCCCAAGAGACCCAGTACTTC; CDR3: CATSRDRGPQETQYF
J: TRBJ2-5; V: TRBV27; D: NA; length: 16; size: NA; DNA: TGTGCCAGCAGTTTAGGCGTTCTGGGGGCTTGGGAGACCCAGTACTTC; CDR3: CASSLGVLGAWETQYF
J: TRBJ1-1; V: TRBV6-5; D: NA; length: 13; size: NA; DNA: TGTGCCAGCAGTTACCGGACTGAGACTGAAGCTTTCTTT; CDR3: CASSYRTETEAFF
J: TRBJ2-5; V: TRBV6-5; D: TRBD2; length: 15; size: NA; DNA: TGTGCCAGCAGTAGCGGGGGGGCACTCCAAGAGACCCAGTACTTC; CDR3: CASSSGGALQETQYF
J: TRBJ2-2; V: TRBV29-1; D: TRBD1; length: 16; size: NA; DNA: TGCAGCGTTCTTCTTCCGGGACAGGGTTGGACCGGGGAGCTGTTTTTT; CDR3: CSVLLPGQGWTGELFF
J: TRBJ2-7; V: TRBV11-2; D: TRBD1; length: 15; size: once; DNA: TGTGCCAGCAGCTTAGAGGCCGGGACAGTCTACGAGCAGTACTTC; CDR3: CASSLEAGTVYEQYF
J: TRBJ2-1; V: TRBV7-6; D: TRBD1; length: 15; size: NA; DNA: TGTGCCAGCAGCGTCGGACAGGGGGACTACAATGAGCAGTTCTTC; CDR3: CASSVGQGDYNEQFF
J: TRBJ1-2; V: TRBV4-3; D: TRBD1; length: 15; size: NA; DNA: TGCGCCAGCAGCCCAGGCGGGGACAGATACTATGGCTACACCTTC; CDR3: CASSPGGDRYYGYTF
J: TRBJ2-1; V: TRBV6-4; D: TRBD1; length: 13; size: once; DNA: TGTGCCAGCAGTGGGGAACAGGGGAATGAGCAGTTCTTC; CDR3: CASSGEQGNEQFF
J: TRBJ1-1; V: TRBV5-1; D: NA; length: 14; size: NA; DNA: TGCGCCAGCAGCTCCCCCCCCGCGGGCACTGAAGCTTTCTTT; CDR3: CASSSPPAGTEAFF